These 7 T cell receptor beta chains originate from one sample sequenced in a study of Graves' ophthalmopathy and Graves' hyperthyroidism. Transcripts of RNA were the source for amplifying TCR beta CDR3 regions. First-round RT-PCR relied on HTBI primers, and a second-round multiplex PCR came next. TCRdb fed the multiplex PCR reads into MiXCR, producing one record per CDR3 protein. The sample contains under 350,000 distinct CDR3 sequences, roughly 15% of which appear only once. The source material was peripheral blood. The source is an adult man with Graves' ophthalmopathy.

This clonotype was observed at least ten times. This chain joins TRBV2 and TRBJ2-2; unclear D gene. This CDR3 spans 14 amino acids. Germline CDR1 is SNHLY and CDR2 is FYNNEI. Trimming removed 6 bases from V and 2 bases from J, with 10 bases in between. The CDR3 reads CASSYTVNTGELFF. CDR3 DNA sequence: TGTGCCAGCAGCTATACAGTAAACACCGGGGAGCTGTTTTTT.

This clonotype was seen at least ten times. The chain uses TRBV20-1 and TRBJ1-6; no clear D. Trimming took 3 bases from V and 7 from J, leaving 13 bases between them. This CDR3 has 14 residues. Germline-derived CDR1 and CDR2 are DFQATT and SNEGSKA (reference sequence). The CDR3, as DNA: TGCAGTGCTAGGAGGACGGGCGCAAATTCACCCCTCCACTTT. Its translation is CSARRTGANSPLHF.

As concerns this clonotype: This may be a read error, as it is one base from a much larger clone. The chain links TRBV9 to TRBJ2-2; 10 bases are a match to TRBD1. The germline V gene encodes CDR1 SGDLS and CDR2 YYNGEE. The CDR3 sequence is 18 residues long. The CDR3 bases are TGTGCCAGCATCGTAGTAGGTGCGGGACAGGGGAGTTCCGGGGAGCTGTTTTTT. Its translation: CASIVVGAGQGSSGELFF.

This clonotype was seen at least ten times. CDR3 DNA sequence: TGTGCCAGCAGCCAAGGCCGCGAATCCTACGAGCAGTACTTC. Translated, it gives CASSQGRESYEQYF. The chain joins TRBV3-1 to TRBJ2-7; no firm D call. CDR3 length equals 14 residues. V was trimmed by 1 base and J by 1 base, leaving 8 bases between them. The germline V gene encodes CDR1 LGHDT and CDR2 YNNKEL (reference sequence).

This clonotype was seen ten or more times. The J gene is TRBJ2-5, the V gene TRBV6-2 or TRBV6-3, with TRBD2 as a possible D gene (6 bases). CDR1 and CDR2 from the germline V gene are MNHEY and SVGEGT. V was shortened by 0 bases and J by 9 bases, with 29 bases between the two germline ends. The CDR3 consists of 19 residues. The CDR3 DNA is TGTGCCAGCAGTTACTCCGTCCCGGGCCAGACTAGTGTGGTCGGGGCCCAGTACTTC. This translates into CASSYSVPGQTSVVGAQYF.

This clonotype occurred a few times. The chain links TRBV20-1 to TRBJ1-6; possible D gene TRBD1, 5 bases. Trimming took 1 base from V and 0 from J, leaving 13 bases between them. The CDR3 extends over 17 amino acids. Germline loops: CDR1 DFQATT, CDR2 SNEGSKA (reference sequence). Written as DNA, the CDR3 is TGCAGTGCTAGAGGGGGGTACCTGAGCTCCTATAATTCACCCCTCCACTTT. Amino acids: CSARGGYLSSYNSPLHF.

This clonotype was seen at least ten times. The rearrangement uses TRBV6-2 or TRBV6-3 and TRBJ1-2, with D tentatively TRBD1 (6 bases). The CDR3 covers 16 residues. Germline lookup yields CDR1 MNHEY and CDR2 SVGEGT. Trimming left V 7 bases short and J 0 bases short, with 18 bases between. In nucleotides, the CDR3 is TGTGCCAGCACCAAAGCTCGGACAGTGCCTAACTATGGCTACACCTTC. Its translation: CASTKARTVPNYGYTF.